The 24 T cell receptor beta chains below come from one sample, sequenced in a study of T cells after yellow fever vaccination. TCRdb processed the 5' RACE reads anew with MiXCR; each CDR3 protein has one entry. Of approximately 330,000 distinct CDR3 sequences listed, roughly 4.3% are singletons. The sample was PBMCs, taken 5 days after the yellow fever booster vaccination. The receptors here all came from a man aged 18 to 30 who received the YFV17D yellow fever vaccine.

The rearrangement links TRBV7-8 to TRBJ1-1; D is possibly TRBD1 (5 bases). Germline V CDR1 and CDR2: SGHVS, FQNEAQ. This CDR3 comprises 15 residues. V lost 1 base to trimming and J lost 4 bases, with 13 bases between them. CDR3 sequence reads: CASSLEWGLTTEAFF. The DNA for the CDR3 is TGTGCCAGCAGCTTAGAGTGGGGGTTGACCACTGAAGCTTTCTTT.

Ten or more counts support this clonotype. The chain employs TRBV14 and TRBJ1-1; TRBD1 matches at 9 bases. The V and J ends lost 4 bases and 6 bases, in that order; junction bases with no gene match: 6. The CDR3 loop spans 14 amino acids. Germline values: CDR1 SGHDN, CDR2 FVKESK. The CDR3, as DNA: TGTGCCAGCAGCCCGGACAGGGGACGGCCTGAAGCTTTCTTT. Its protein product is CASSPDRGRPEAFF.

CDR3 amino acids: CASSLGRDLNYNEQFF. The CDR3 nucleotides are TGTGCCAGCAGCTTGGGCAGGGATTTGAACTACAATGAGCAGTTCTTC. The V and J genes are TRBV7-8 and TRBJ2-1; D may be TRBD1 (5 bases). V was shortened by 3 bases and J by 3 bases, with 15 bases between the two germline ends. The CDR3 totals 16 residues. Per the germline V gene, CDR1 is SGHVS and CDR2 is FQNEAQ.

The chain couples TRBV4-3 to TRBJ1-1; tentative D call: TRBD1 (5 bases). The CDR3 contains 13 residues. V was shortened by 3 bases and J by 9 bases, with 14 bases between the two germline ends. Germline CDR1 reads LGHNA; CDR2 reads YSLEER. The CDR3 DNA sequence: TGCGCCAGCAGCCAGTCCGATTGGGGGAAAGCTTTCTTT. Protein product: CASSQSDWGKAFF.

In its sample, this clonotype was seen a few times. The chain couples TRBV29-1 to TRBJ1-2; possible D gene TRBD1, 5 bases. CDR1 is SQVTM and CDR2 is ANQGSEA in the germline V gene. The CDR3 has 13 amino acids. Trimming took off 4 bases at V and 4 bases at J, with 13 bases between the two ends. The CDR3 loop reads CSVGREPLYGYTF. DNA of the CDR3: TGCAGCGTTGGCAGGGAGCCCCTCTATGGCTACACCTTC.

This clonotype was seen a few times. The chain employs TRBV28 and TRBJ2-5; 7 nucleotides line up with TRBD1. This CDR3 spans 14 amino acids. CDR1 is MDHEN and CDR2 is SYDVKM in the germline V gene. Trimming took 6 bases from V and 1 from J; bases not matched to a gene: 5. The CDR3 here is CASSPRGTQETQYF. CDR3 DNA sequence: TGTGCCAGCAGCCCCAGGGGGACCCAAGAGACCCAGTACTTC.

This clonotype was seen ten or more times. V and J are TRBV5-1 and TRBJ2-1; maybe TRBD1 (6 bases). Per germline, CDR1 SGHRS and CDR2 YFSETQ. V lost 0 bases, J lost 8 bases, and 15 bases lay in between. This CDR3 comprises 15 residues. Written as DNA, the CDR3 is TGCGCCAGCAGCTTGGCTCTCGACCCAGGGGATGAGCAGTTCTTC. Residues: CASSLALDPGDEQFF.

This clonotype was observed a handful of times. J is TRBJ1-2 and V is TRBV5-4; D may be TRBD1 (5 bases). Germline V gives CDR1 SGHNT, CDR2 YYREEE (reference sequence). This CDR3 spans 14 amino acids. The V end was cut by 0 bases, the J end by 3 bases, with 9 bases between. The CDR3 coding sequence is TGTGCCAGCAGCTTGGCCGCGACAGACTATGGCTACACCTTC. The encoded protein is CASSLAATDYGYTF.

A few counts support this clonotype. The chain combines TRBV18 with TRBJ2-7, with 15 bases lining up with TRBD2. CDR1 and CDR2 from the germline V gene are KGHSH and LQKENI. CDR3 size: 14 residues. Trimming cost V 8 bases and J 5 bases; bases outside gene matches: 4. The CDR3 bases are TGTGCCAGCAGGGGACTAGCGGGGGGCCACGAGCAGTACGTC. Its protein is CASRGLAGGHEQYV.

This rearrangement joins TRBV6-2 or TRBV6-3 to TRBJ2-3; no reliable D call. Germline V gene lookup returns CDR1 MNHEY and CDR2 SVGEGT. This CDR3 has 15 amino acids. Trimming removed 2 bases at V and 1 base at J, with 10 bases between. CDR3 DNA: TGTGCCAGCAGTTACCTGGGCATCGGCACAGATACGCAGTATTTT. It is translated as CASSYLGIGTDTQYF.

The chain couples TRBV12-3 or TRBV12-4 to TRBJ2-3; D gene uncertain. The CDR3 sequence is 14 residues long. The ends were cut back, 6 bases at V and 5 bases at J, with 15 bases in the middle. DNA of the CDR3: TGTGCCAGCAGCCCTAGAGCCCAGGAAGATACGCAGTATTTT. Translation: CASSPRAQEDTQYF.

The chain couples TRBV3-1 to TRBJ2-1; 9 bases agree with TRBD1. The CDR3 covers 18 residues. The J segment lost 9 bases and the V segment lost 3 bases, leaving 18 bases of the junction unmatched. CDR1 is LGHDT and CDR2 is YNNKEL in the germline V gene (reference sequence). DNA of the CDR3: TGTGCCAGCAGCCATTTCGGAGATGACAGGGGGTTTTTGAGTGAGCAGTTCTTC. The encoded protein is CASSHFGDDRGFLSEQFF.

This clonotype was counted a few times. The V and J genes are TRBV11-2 and TRBJ1-6; 7 bases align to TRBD1. CDR3 length: 16 residues. The V segment lost 6 bases and the J segment 10 bases; nucleotides outside the gene matches: 15. Germline assignment: CDR1 SGHAT and CDR2 FQNNGV. The CDR3 sequence is CASRDLGGTVNSPLHF. CDR3 nucleotides: TGTGCCAGCAGGGACCTCGGCGGGACAGTTAACTCACCCCTCCACTTT.

This clonotype has a single count. An end of the junction differs from the germline gene, which may be a read error. The V gene is TRBV20-1, the J gene TRBJ1-5, with D possibly TRBD1 on 6 matching bases. Looked up from germline, CDR1 is DFQATT and CDR2 is SNEGSKA (reference sequence). This CDR3 comprises 13 residues. CDR3 amino acids: CSATKQGNQPPHF. CDR3 sequence (DNA): TGCAGTGCTACAAAACAGGGAAATCAGCCCCCGCATTTT.

This clonotype has ten or more counts. The CDR3 DNA is TGCGCCAGCAGCCAAGAGGGACAGGGGTTTAGGGGTGAAGCTTTCTTT. This sequence encodes CASSQEGQGFRGEAFF. The chain uses TRBV4-3 and TRBJ1-1, with 10 bases identical to TRBD1. The CDR3 consists of 16 residues. Germline-derived CDR1 and CDR2 are LGHNA and YSLEER. With V trimmed by 0 bases and J by 7 bases, 8 bases remained unmatched.

This clonotype was picked up many times. This chain connects TRBV5-1 to TRBJ2-1; 9 bases line up with TRBD2. The CDR3 runs 16 residues. Losses at the gene ends were 5 bases for V and 1 base for J; bases not matched to a gene: 7. Germline V gene data show CDR1 as SGHRS and CDR2 as YFSETQ. The CDR3 protein is CASRDLAGTSYNEQFF. CDR3 DNA sequence: TGCGCCAGCAGGGATCTAGCGGGGACGTCCTACAATGAGCAGTTCTTC.

Ten or more counts support this clonotype. The J gene is TRBJ2-3, the V gene TRBV5-6; no clear D gene. CDR3 length: 11 residues. Looked up from germline, CDR1 is SGHDT and CDR2 is YYEEEE. Trimming removed 0 bases at V and 9 bases at J, with 5 bases between. CDR3 loop: CASSLERTQYF. CDR3 nucleotides: TGTGCCAGCAGCTTGGAGCGAACGCAGTATTTT. The full variable domain, in which reference TRBV5-6 and TRBJ2-3 provide the parts outside the CDR3, is DAGVTQSPTHLIKTRGQQVTLRCSPKSGHDTVSWYQQALGQGPQFIFQYYEEEERQRGNFPDRFSGHQFPNYSSELNVNALLLGDSALYLCASSLERTQYFGPGTRLTVL.

The chain carries TRBV6-5 and TRBJ2-7, with 11 bases matching TRBD2. V dropped 7 bases and J dropped 7; count of bases not matched to a gene: 15. The CDR3 extends over 16 amino acids. Germline CDR1 MNHEY, CDR2 SVGAGI. DNA for the CDR3: TGTGCCAGCATCCAACGGGCTAGCGGGGGGTTCTATGAGCAGTACTTC. It encodes CASIQRASGGFYEQYF.

This clonotype was seen repeatedly, ten times or more. The chain joins TRBV29-1 to TRBJ1-4, with no clear D. V gave up 7 bases and J gave up 3 bases, with 15 bases separating them. Germline values: CDR1 SQVTM, CDR2 ANQGSEA. CDR3 size: 14 residues. The CDR3 region is CSASYGSSNEKLFF. CDR3 nucleotides: TGCAGCGCCTCGTATGGTTCTTCTAATGAAAAACTGTTTTTT.

This clonotype has only a few counts. The chain carries TRBV28 and TRBJ1-1, with D maybe TRBD1 (5 bases). The V and J ends lost 6 bases and 5 bases respectively, with 16 bases between them. The CDR3 has 14 amino acids. Germline V gene sequence: CDR1 MDHEN, CDR2 SYDVKM. In DNA form, the CDR3 reads TGTGCCAGCAGCCAGGGTGCCGAGGGGACTGAAGCTTTCTTT. Translation gives CASSQGAEGTEAFF. The entire variable domain, with the rest obtained from reference TRBV28 and TRBJ1-1, is as follows: DVKVTQSSRYLVKRTGEKVFLECVQDMDHENMFWYRQDPGLGLRLIYFSYDVKMKEKGDIPEGYSVSREKKERFSLILESASTNQTSMYLCASSQGAEGTEAFFGQGTRLTVV.

The V and J genes are TRBV7-2 and TRBJ2-3, with a tentative D call TRBD2 (5 bases). This CDR3 contains 17 residues. Germline CDR1 SGHTA, CDR2 FQGNSA. V lost 5 bases and J 2 bases, leaving 20 bases between the germline ends. The CDR3 DNA is TGTGCCAGCAGCCCCCTCCCGGGTAGGCGGGTCACAGATACGCAGTATTTT. Amino acid sequence: CASSPLPGRRVTDTQYF.

This clonotype was detected only a few times. The V call is TRBV6-5, the J call TRBJ2-1; D ambiguous. V lost 7 bases, J lost 10 bases, and 11 bases lay in between. CDR3 size: 11 residues. Germline CDR1 MNHEY, CDR2 SVGAGI. Here the CDR3 reads CASTKHMEQFF. DNA for the CDR3: TGTGCCAGCACCAAACACATGGAGCAGTTCTTC.

V usage is TRBV7-9 and J usage is TRBJ2-5, with unresolved D. The CDR3 contains 14 residues. The germline V gene encodes CDR1 SEHNR and CDR2 FQNEAQ (reference sequence). The germline V and J ends were trimmed by 1 base and 2 bases, with 8 bases remaining between them. CDR3 in amino acids: CASSLVQSQETQYF. Here the CDR3 DNA reads TGTGCCAGCAGCTTAGTTCAATCTCAAGAGACCCAGTACTTC.

The sample holds a few counts of this clonotype. The chain links TRBV13 to TRBJ2-2, with 9 bases fitting TRBD2. The CDR3 covers 17 residues. V was pared by 0 bases and J by 5 bases, with 7 bases of the junction left unmatched. In germline, CDR1 is PRHDT, CDR2 FYEKMQ (reference sequence). CDR3 sequence reads: CASSLGRRGGRTGELFF. The CDR3, as DNA: TGTGCCAGCAGCTTAGGCCGGCGGGGGGGCCGAACCGGGGAGCTGTTTTTT.